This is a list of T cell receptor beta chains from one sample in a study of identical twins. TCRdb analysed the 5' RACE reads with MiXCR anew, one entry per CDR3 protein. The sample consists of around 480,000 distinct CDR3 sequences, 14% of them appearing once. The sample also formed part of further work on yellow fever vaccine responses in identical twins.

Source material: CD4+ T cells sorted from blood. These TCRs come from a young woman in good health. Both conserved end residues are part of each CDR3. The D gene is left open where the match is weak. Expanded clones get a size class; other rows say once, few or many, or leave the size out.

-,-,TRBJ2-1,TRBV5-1,TGCGCCAGCAGCTTGGGCGACGTGGATGAGCAGTTCTTC,CASSLGDVDEQFF
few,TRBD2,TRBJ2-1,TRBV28,TGTGCCAGCAGTTTCACGCTAGCGGTCTACAATGAGCAGTTCTTC,CASSFTLAVYNEQFF
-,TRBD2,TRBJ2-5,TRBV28,TGTGCCAGCAGTTTAACGAGCGGGAAGGTAGAGACCCAGTACTTC,CASSLTSGKVETQYF
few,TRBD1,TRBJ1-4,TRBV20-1,TGCAGTGCTAGAGCCGGGACAGGGTATAAAAATGAAAAACTGTTTTTT,CSARAGTGYKNEKLFF
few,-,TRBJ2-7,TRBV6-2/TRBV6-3,TGTGCCAGCAGTTACTTAAGGGCCTACGAGCAGTACTTC,CASSYLRAYEQYF
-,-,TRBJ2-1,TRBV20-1,TGCAGTGCTAGACAGCGCGGCTACAATGAGCAGTTCTTC,CSARQRGYNEQFF
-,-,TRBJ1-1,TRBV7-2,TGTGCCAGCAGCCCAGCGGACTCGGGGAGAGGGGTCTTT,CASSPADSGRGVF
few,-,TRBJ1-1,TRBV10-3,TGTGCCATCAGCGGTACAGACAACACTGAAGCTTTCTTT,CAISGTDNTEAFF
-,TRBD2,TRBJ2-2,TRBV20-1,TGCAGTGCTGGGCGTAGCGGGACGAACACCGGGGAGCTGTTTTTT,CSAGRSGTNTGELFF
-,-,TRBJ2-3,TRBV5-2,TGTGCCAGCTGTTTGATAATTGGGTTAGCGGGAGGCACAGATACGCAGTATTTT,CASCLIIGLAGGTDTQYF
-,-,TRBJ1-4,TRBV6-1,TGTGCCAGCAGTGAATTGCTCGGTCGATTACTTAATGAAAAACTGTTTTTT,CASSELLGRLLNEKLFF
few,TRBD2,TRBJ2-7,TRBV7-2,TGTGCCAGCAGCTTAGTGACGGGGGGGCTAACCTACGAGCAGTACTTC,CASSLVTGGLTYEQYF
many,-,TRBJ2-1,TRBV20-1,TGCAGTGCTAGAGCGAAGGGATCCGAAAAGCCCTCCTACAATGAGCAGTTCTTC,CSARAKGSEKPSYNEQFF
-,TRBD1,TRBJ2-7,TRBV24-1,TGTGCCACCAGTGACCTAAGGGGACAGGGAGCCTACGAGCAGTACTTC,CATSDLRGQGAYEQYF
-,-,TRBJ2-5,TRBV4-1,TGCGCCAGCAGCCAAGGGGGGAAGAGAGAGACCCAGTACTTC,CASSQGGKRETQYF
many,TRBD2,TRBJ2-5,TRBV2,TGTGCCAGCGGTTTAGATAGCGGGAGCCAAGAGACCCAGTACTTC,CASGLDSGSQETQYF
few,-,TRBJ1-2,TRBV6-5,TGTGCCAGCAGTTACTCTCGGGGTAACTATGGCTACACCTTC,CASSYSRGNYGYTF
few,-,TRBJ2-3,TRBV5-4,TGTGCCAGCAGACGGGGGTGGTCCACAGATACGCAGTATTTT,CASRRGWSTDTQYF
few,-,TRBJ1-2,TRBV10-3,TGTGCCATCAGTGCTGCAGGGGAAAACTATGGCTACACCTTC,CAISAAGENYGYTF
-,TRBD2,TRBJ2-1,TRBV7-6,TGTGCCAGCAGCGATATAGCGGGGCCTTATTACAATGAGCAGTTCTTC,CASSDIAGPYYNEQFF
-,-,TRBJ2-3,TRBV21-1,TGTGCCAGCAGCAAAGGGGCGGCCATCACAGATACGCAGTATTTT,CASSKGAAITDTQYF
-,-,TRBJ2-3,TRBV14,TGTGCCAGCAGCCAAGGAGGCTCTCGCACAGATACGCAGTATTTT,CASSQGGSRTDTQYF
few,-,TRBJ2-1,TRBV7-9,TGTGCCAGCAGCTTAGCGGGAGCCCACAATGAGCAGTTCTTC,CASSLAGAHNEQFF
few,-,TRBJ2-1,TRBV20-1,TGCAGTGCTACCCTGGAGGGGGGGTCCTACAATGAGCAGTTCTTC,CSATLEGGSYNEQFF
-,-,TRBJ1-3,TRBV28,TGTGCCAGCAGTTTAAAGGGTTCGGGGAGCTCTGGAAACACCATATATTTT,CASSLKGSGSSGNTIYF
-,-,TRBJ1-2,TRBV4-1,TGCGCCAGCAGCCAAGAGACAGGTTCCTCTAACTATGGCTACACCTTC,CASSQETGSSNYGYTF
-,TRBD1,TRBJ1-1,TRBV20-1,TGCAGTGCTCAAATCCCGGGACAGACCACTGAAGCTTTCTTT,CSAQIPGQTTEAFF
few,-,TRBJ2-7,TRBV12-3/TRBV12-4,TGTGCCAGCAGTTTCGGGCTAGCGAAATCGTCCTACGAGCAGTACTTC,CASSFGLAKSSYEQYF
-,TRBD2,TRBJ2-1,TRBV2,TGTGCCAGCAGTGAACTCGGTGGCGGGAGGGCTTACAATGAGCAGTTCTTC,CASSELGGGRAYNEQFF
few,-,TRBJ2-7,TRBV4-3,TGCGCCAGCAGCCAAGGCTGGGACTCGACCTACGAGCAGTACTTC,CASSQGWDSTYEQYF
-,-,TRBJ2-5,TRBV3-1,TGTGCCAGCAGCCCTTCTGGGGGGTCGAGGGACCAGTACTTC,CASSPSGGSRDQYF
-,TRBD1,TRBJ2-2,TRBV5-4,TGTGCCAGCAGCTGGGACAGGGGGCTCGGGACCGGGGAGCTGTTTTTT,CASSWDRGLGTGELFF
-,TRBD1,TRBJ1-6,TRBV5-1,TGCGCCAGCAGCACACAGGGGTCACCCCTCCACTTT,CASSTQGSPLHF
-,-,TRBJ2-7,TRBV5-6,TGTGCCAGCAGCTTGTGGGCAGGTAGATCCTACGAGCAGTACTTC,CASSLWAGRSYEQYF
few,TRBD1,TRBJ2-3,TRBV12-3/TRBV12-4,TGTGCCAGCAGGACGGGACAGCCCACAGATACGCAGTATTTT,CASRTGQPTDTQYF
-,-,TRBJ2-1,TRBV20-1,TGCAGTGCTAGAGAGCAGGGACCCCACAATGAGCAGTTCTTC,CSAREQGPHNEQFF
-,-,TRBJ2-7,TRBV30,TGTGCCTGGAGTGTAGCCAGGGAGTATGGGCAGTACTTC,CAWSVAREYGQYF
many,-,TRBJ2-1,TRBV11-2,TGTGCCAGCAGCTTATTGCGGTACAATGAGCAGTTCTTC,CASSLLRYNEQFF
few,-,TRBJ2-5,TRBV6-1,TGTGCCAGCATAGATTACCTTAGGACATCTAACGGGGAGACCCAGTACTTC,CASIDYLRTSNGETQYF
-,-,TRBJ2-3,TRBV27,TGTGCCAGCAGTTCCGAAGGGGGTGCTAGGGATACGCAGTATTTT,CASSSEGGARDTQYF
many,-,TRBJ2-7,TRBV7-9,TGTGCCAGCAGCTTAAACCTCTACGAGCAGTACTTC,CASSLNLYEQYF
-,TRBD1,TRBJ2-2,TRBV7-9,TGTGCCAGCAGCTCTCGACAGGGAAGCACCGGGGAGCTGTTTTTT,CASSSRQGSTGELFF
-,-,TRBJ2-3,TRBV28,TGTGCCAGCAGTTTCATGGGAGATACGCAGTATTTT,CASSFMGDTQYF
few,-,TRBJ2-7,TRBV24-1,TGTGCCTCCCAACTGTACCCAGGGATGTGTTTCGAGCAGTACTTC,CASQLYPGMCFEQYF
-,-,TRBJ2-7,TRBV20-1,TGCAGCGCTAGAGAAATAGGACTTTACTACGAGCAGTACTTC,CSAREIGLYYEQYF
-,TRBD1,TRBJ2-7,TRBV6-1,TGTGCCAGCAGCCGCGCCCGAACAGGGGGCGAGGCCTACGAGCAGTACTTC,CASSRARTGGEAYEQYF
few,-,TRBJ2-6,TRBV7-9,TGTGCCAGCAGCTTTAACTCTGGGGCCAACGTCCTGACTTTC,CASSFNSGANVLTF
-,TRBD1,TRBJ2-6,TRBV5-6,TGTGCCAGCAGTAGCCGGGACAGGGGGCAATCTGGGGCCAACGTCCTGACTTTC,CASSSRDRGQSGANVLTF
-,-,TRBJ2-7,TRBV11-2,TGTGCCAGCAGCACCACAGGGCTCACCTACGAGCAGTACTTC,CASSTTGLTYEQYF
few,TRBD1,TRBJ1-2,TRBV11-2,TGTGCCAGCAGCAACCCATCTAGGACAGGGGGCTATGGCTACACCTTC,CASSNPSRTGGYGYTF
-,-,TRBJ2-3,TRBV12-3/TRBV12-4,TGTGCCAGCAGTTTACTGCGGGGCACAGATACGCAGTATTTT,CASSLLRGTDTQYF
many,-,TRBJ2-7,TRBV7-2,TGTGCCAGCAGCCCCCTCCGGGACATAGACTACGAGCAGTACTTC,CASSPLRDIDYEQYF
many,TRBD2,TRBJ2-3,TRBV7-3,TGTGCCAGCAGCCTTAGCGGGGCCGAAGATACGCAGTATTTT,CASSLSGAEDTQYF
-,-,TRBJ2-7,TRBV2,TGTGCCAGCAGAGAGGTCTTGGAGCAGTACTTC,CASREVLEQYF